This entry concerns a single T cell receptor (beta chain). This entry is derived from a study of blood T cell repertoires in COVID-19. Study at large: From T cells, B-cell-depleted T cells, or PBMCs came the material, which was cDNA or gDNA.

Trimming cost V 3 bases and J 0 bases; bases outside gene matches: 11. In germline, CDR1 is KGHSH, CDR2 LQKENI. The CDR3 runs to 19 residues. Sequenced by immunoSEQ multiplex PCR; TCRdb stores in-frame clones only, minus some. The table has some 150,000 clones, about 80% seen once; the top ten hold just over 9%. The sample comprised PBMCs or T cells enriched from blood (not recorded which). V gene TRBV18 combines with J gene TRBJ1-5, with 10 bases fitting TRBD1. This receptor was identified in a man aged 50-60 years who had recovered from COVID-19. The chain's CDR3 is CASSPKTGTGVGSNQPQHF. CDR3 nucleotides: TGTGCCAGCTCACCGAAAACCGGGACAGGGGTCGGTAGCAATCAGCCCCAGCATTTT.